Listed here are 32 T cell receptor beta chains from one sample, sequenced in a study of tumor-infiltrating lymphocytes in primary liver carcinoma (dated by TCRdb to about 2017). TRIzol reagent was used to extract blood RNA from unsorted whole blood, while the DNeasy Blood & Tissue kit provided the germline DNA. Sequencing took place on an Illumina HiSeq 2500. Using a constant-region primer and ProtoScript II reverse transcriptase, TCRbeta-specific cDNA was reverse-transcribed from approximately 0.5 ug total RNA. Construction of the TCRbeta libraries relied on three nested rounds of multiplex PCR, following a slightly modified ARM-PCR procedure. Each of the first two PCR rounds ran for about 11 cycles using multiplex TRBV1-TRBV30 forward primers together with a Cbeta reverse primer. The public reads were reprocessed in TCRdb via fastp at Q25 and MiXCR, keeping in-frame beta chains. Each entry merges the rows of one CDR3 protein and shows their most common DNA and genes. The sample table contains more than 150,000 distinct CDR3 sequences; only one count was recorded for about 55% of them. The ten most abundant clones make up less than 75% of the sample.

The sequenced material came from peripheral blood. These TCRs come from a man between 40 and 49 years old with primary liver carcinoma and hepatitis B virus infection.

This clonotype has only a few counts. The chain links TRBV7-8 to TRBJ2-3; D may be TRBD2 (6 bases). CDR3 length: 15 residues. Trimming took 5 bases from V and 5 from J, leaving 17 bases between them. CDR1 is SGHVS, CDR2 FQNEAQ, per germline. The CDR3 protein is CASSPTGGVVDTQYF. CDR3 DNA: TGTGCCAGCAGCCCCACCGGGGGAGTGGTAGATACGCAGTATTTT. Full variable domain (missing parts from reference TRBV7-8 and TRBJ2-3): GAGVSQSPRYKVAKRGQDVALRCDPISGHVSLFWYQQALGQGPEFLTYFQNEAQLDKSGLPSDRFFAERPEGSVSTLKIQRTQQEDSAVYLCASSPTGGVVDTQYFGPGTRLTVL.

This clonotype has more than one count but fewer than ten. A much larger clone lies a single base off, so this may be a read error. The chain uses TRBV11-2 and TRBJ2-7; TRBD2 aligns across 8 bases. V lost 6 bases, J lost 3 bases, and 7 bases stayed unmatched. Germline CDR1 reads SGHAT; CDR2 reads FQNNGV. The CDR3 totals 14 residues. The CDR3 sequence is CASSRTSNSYEQYF. The DNA of the CDR3 is TGTGCCAGCAGTCGGACTAGCAATAGCTACGAGCAGTACTTC. Full variable domain (rest looked up from reference TRBV11-2 and TRBJ2-7): EAGVAQSPRYKIIEKRQSVAFWCNPISGHATLYWYQQILGQGPKLLIQFQNNGVVDDSQLPKDRFSAERLKGVDSTLKIQPAKLEDSAVYLCASSRTSNSYEQYFGPGTRLTVT.

As for this clonotype: This may stem from a read error, because a much larger clone lies one nucleotide away. This sequence joins TRBV11-2 and TRBJ2-3; no firm D call. Germline-derived CDR1 and CDR2 are SGHAT and FQNNGV. The CDR3 runs 14 residues. Deletions cut 1 base from V and 2 bases from J, with 7 bases between. The CDR3: CASSLAVLTDTQYF. CDR3 DNA: TGTGCCAGCAGCTTAGCAGTACTCACAGATACGCAGTATTTT. Full variable domain (remainder filled in from reference TRBV11-2 and TRBJ2-3): EAGVAQSPRYKIIEKRQSVAFWCNPISGHATLYWYQQILGQGPKLLIQFQNNGVVDDSQLPKDRFSAERLKGVDSTLKIQPAKLEDSAVYLCASSLAVLTDTQYFGPGTRLTVL.

The CDR3 spells CASSPQGSYGYTF. The CDR3 nucleotides are TGCGCCAGCAGTCCGCAGGGTAGCTATGGCTACACCTTC. V usage is TRBV5-1 and J usage is TRBJ1-2; maybe TRBD1 (5 bases). Germline V CDR1 and CDR2: SGHRS, YFSETQ. The CDR3 runs to 13 residues. V was shortened by 5 bases and J by 4 bases, with 12 bases between the two germline ends.

A single count supports this clonotype. This chain links TRBV28 with TRBJ2-7; a possible D gene is TRBD1 (5 bases). CDR1 is MDHEN and CDR2 is SYDVKM in the germline V gene. This CDR3 region has 14 residues. V lost 7 bases, J lost 2 bases, and 15 bases lay in between. The CDR3 loop is CASTIGDKAYEQYF. The CDR3 DNA is TGTGCCAGCACAATAGGGGATAAGGCCTACGAGCAGTACTTC.

Note on this clonotype: At one boundary the junction diverges from the germline segment, which might be a read error. The V call is TRBV11-1, the J call TRBJ2-5, with a weak D call TRBD1 (6 bases). Germline lookup yields CDR1 SGHAT and CDR2 FQDESV (reference sequence). The CDR3 totals 12 residues. The CDR3 DNA reads TGTGCCAGTAGCTTAAGGGGGGAGACCCAGTACTTC. It encodes CASSLRGETQYF.

The rearrangement uses TRBV6-6 and TRBJ2-3; D possibly uses TRBD1 or TRBD2 (5 bases each). The germline V gene encodes CDR1 MNHNY and CDR2 SVGAGI (reference sequence). V dropped 8 bases and J dropped 8 bases, with 17 bases sitting between them. The CDR3 runs to 13 residues. The CDR3 is CASGGAVGSTQYF. Here the CDR3 DNA reads TGTGCCAGCGGGGGAGCGGTCGGAAGTACGCAGTATTTT.

The V call is TRBV4-2, the J call TRBJ2-7; 10 bases are a match to TRBD2. V gave up 3 bases and J gave up 3 bases; unmatched junction bases: 11. Per germline, CDR1 LGHNA and CDR2 YNFKEQ. The CDR3 length is 17 residues. The CDR3 here is CASSQVGIASGSYEQYF. The CDR3 coding sequence is TGTGCCAGCAGCCAGGTCGGTATAGCTAGCGGGAGCTACGAGCAGTACTTC.

This clonotype was seen more than once but under ten times. This chain joins TRBV6-6 and TRBJ2-3, with 8 bases fitting TRBD2. CDR1 and CDR2 from the germline V gene are MNHNY and SVGAGI (reference sequence). V shed 11 bases and J 2 bases; nucleotides not matched to a gene: 9. The CDR3 is 14 amino acids. In DNA, the CDR3 is TGTGCCCTACCGCGGGGGGCGAACACAGATACGCAGTATTTT. This sequence encodes CALPRGANTDTQYF.

Concerning this clonotype: The CDR3 carries no conserved terminal phenylalanine or tryptophan, so it likely arises from a read error. The chain combines TRBV29-1 with TRBJ2-5; 7 positions agree with TRBD2. CDR3 length equals 12 residues. Germline-derived CDR1 and CDR2 are SQVTM and ANQGSEA. The CDR3 DNA is TGCAGCGTTGAAGAGGGAGGGGAGACTCAGTACCTC. Translation: CSVEEGGETQYL.

The gene calls are TRBV10-1 and TRBJ2-2, with D possibly matching TRBD1 (6 bases). Germline loops: CDR1 WNHNN, CDR2 SYGVQD (reference sequence). The CDR3 has 11 residues. Trimming stripped 5 bases from V and 11 bases from J, with 9 bases between. Here the CDR3 DNA reads TGCGCCAGCAGTACAGGGAGCGAGCTGTTTTTT. Its translation is CASSTGSELFF.

This clonotype was seen more than once but under ten times. The germline gene is not matched at one end of the junction; a read error may be the cause. The chain recombines TRBV11-2 with TRBJ2-7, with TRBD2 as a possible D gene (7 bases). The CDR3 totals 15 residues. Germline-derived CDR1 and CDR2 are SGHAT and FQNNGV. The CDR3 nucleotides read TGTGTCAGCAGCTTAGTGGGGGGGCTGGGGTACGAGCAGTACTTC. This codes for CVSSLVGGLGYEQYF.

Regarding this clonotype: A much larger clone lies a single base off, so this may be a read error. This chain joins TRBV11-2 and TRBJ2-5; D possibly corresponds to TRBD2 (5 bases). Germline CDR1 SGHAT, CDR2 FQNNGV. The CDR3 is 15 amino acids. As DNA, the CDR3 is TGTGCCGGCAGCTCCGGAGGTGCGGTTGAGGAGACCCAGTACTTC. It yields the protein CAGSSGGAVEETQYF.

This chain links TRBV6-1 with TRBJ1-6; D is perhaps TRBD1 (6 bases). This CDR3 region has 18 residues. Trimming took 6 bases from V and 6 from J, leaving 24 bases between them. CDR1 is MNHNS and CDR2 is SASEGT in the germline V gene. The CDR3 sequence is CASRYEKIQAGVNSPLHF. As DNA, the CDR3 is TGTGCCAGCAGATACGAAAAGATCCAGGCAGGGGTTAATTCACCCCTCCACTTT.

CDR3 protein: CSVEGLAEQVNEQFF. In nucleotides, the CDR3 is TGCAGCGTTGAAGGATTAGCGGAGCAGGTGAATGAGCAGTTCTTC. The chain uses TRBV29-1 and TRBJ2-1, with D perhaps TRBD2 (6 bases). This CDR3 is 15 amino acids long. V was shortened by 1 base and J by 7 bases, with 17 bases between the two germline ends. Germline lookup yields CDR1 SQVTM and CDR2 ANQGSEA.

Details on this clonotype: A read error may be the cause here, since a much bigger clone is one base away. V gene TRBV4-2 combines with J gene TRBJ2-3; possibly TRBD2 for D (6 bases). Germline V lookup: CDR1 LGHNA, CDR2 YNFKEQ. This CDR3 contains 17 residues. CDR3 DNA: TGTGCCAGCAGCCAAGATGGATACGGAGGGAGCACAGATTCGCAGTATTTT. This codes for CASSQDGYGGSTDSQYF.

A few counts support this clonotype. The rearrangement uses TRBV5-4 and TRBJ2-3, with 9 positions matching TRBD1. This CDR3 has 15 amino acids. Germline CDR1 SGHNT, CDR2 YYREEE (reference sequence). The ends lost 0 bases at V and 7 bases at J; junction bases unmatched: 6. CDR3 DNA sequence: TGTGCCAGCAGCTTGGTGGGACAGGGTGTGAATACGCAGTATTTT. It translates to CASSLVGQGVNTQYF.

The rearrangement uses TRBV11-1 and TRBJ2-5; D not certain. This CDR3 has 12 residues. Germline assignment: CDR1 SGHAT and CDR2 FQDESV (reference sequence). V was shortened by 5 bases and J by 5 bases, with 9 bases between the two germline ends. This chain's CDR3 is CASSITHETQYF. For the CDR3, the DNA is TGTGCCAGCAGCATTACCCATGAGACCCAGTACTTC. The complete variable domain, with remaining parts taken from reference TRBV11-1 and TRBJ2-5, reads EAEVAQSPRYKITEKSQAVAFWCDPISGHATLYWYRQILGQGPELLVQFQDESVVDDSQLPKDRFSAERLKGVDSTLKIQPAELGDSAMYLCASSITHETQYFGPGTRLLVL.

As regards this clonotype: A junction boundary mismatches the germline segment, possibly from a read error. This chain uses TRBV7-8 with TRBJ2-5; D might be TRBD2 (5 bases). The CDR3 runs 15 residues. Germline values: CDR1 SGHVS, CDR2 FQNEAQ. This CDR3 is CASSLVSGERDTRYF. CDR3 coding DNA: TGTGCCAGCAGCTTAGTCTCCGGGGAAAGAGATACCCGGTACTTC. Full variable domain (missing parts from reference TRBV7-8 and TRBJ2-5): GAGVSQSPRYKVAKRGQDVALRCDPISGHVSLFWYQQALGQGPEFLTYFQNEAQLDKSGLPSDRFFAERPEGSVSTLKIQRTQQEDSAVYLCASSLVSGERDTRYFGPGTRLLVL.

This clonotype was detected ten times or more. The chain uses TRBV11-2 and TRBJ2-5; 10 nucleotides align to TRBD2. Germline CDR1 is SGHAT and CDR2 is FQNNGV. The CDR3 sequence is 18 residues long. With 2 bases clipped from V and 3 bases from J, the junction kept 12 bases outside the gene matches. The CDR3, as DNA: TGTGCCAGCAGCTTACCAAAATCCGGACTAGCGGAGAAAGAGACCCAGTACTTC. Translating gives CASSLPKSGLAEKETQYF.

This chain uses TRBV6-5 with TRBJ2-2; D is uncertain. CDR1 is MNHEY, CDR2 SVGAGI, per germline. Trimming removed 8 bases at V and 0 bases at J, with 19 bases between. CDR3 length: 17 amino acids. CDR3 in amino acids: CASGSRRRTANTGELFF. In DNA form, the CDR3 reads TGTGCCAGCGGTTCCCGACGGAGAACCGCGAACACCGGGGAGCTGTTTTTT.

The V gene is TRBV10-3, the J gene TRBJ2-7; no firm D call. The germline gives CDR1 ENHRY, CDR2 SYGVKD. The CDR3 consists of 13 residues. Trimming stripped 5 bases from V and 1 base from J, with 9 bases between. The CDR3 spells CAISTTESYEQYF. CDR3 in DNA: TGTGCCATCAGTACCACTGAATCCTACGAGCAGTACTTC.

As regards this clonotype: This may come from a read error, since a much larger clone is one base off. The chain is built from TRBV4-1 and TRBJ1-5, with unresolved D. Germline V gives CDR1 MGHRA, CDR2 YSYEKL. The CDR3 extends over 14 amino acids. DNA for the CDR3: TGCGCCAGCAGCCAAGGGACCGCCAATAAGCCCCAGCATTTT. Translated, it gives CASSQGTANKPQHF.

Of note for this clonotype: A much bigger clone sits one base away, suggesting this may be a read error. The CDR3 end shows no conserved phenylalanine or tryptophan, and so a read error is likely. The chain has TRBV11-2 and TRBJ1-6; D uncertain. Trimming left V 0 bases short and J 3 bases short, with 3 bases between. The CDR3 loop spans 14 amino acids. Germline lookup yields CDR1 SGHAT and CDR2 FQNNGV. The CDR3: CASSLDFYNSPLHL. The CDR3, as DNA: TGTGCCAGCAGCTTAGACTTCTATAATTCACCCCTCCACTTA.

This sequence joins TRBV5-1 and TRBJ2-5; 13 nucleotides align to TRBD2. Germline V gene sequence: CDR1 SGHRS, CDR2 YFSETQ. V gave up 4 bases and J gave up 1 base; unmatched junction bases: 4. The CDR3 is 16 amino acids. The CDR3: CASSQGLAGTQETQYF. CDR3 nucleotides: TGCGCCAGCAGCCAGGGACTAGCGGGGACCCAAGAGACCCAGTACTTC.

In the case of this clonotype: Likely a read error: the CDR3 ends without its conserved phenylalanine or tryptophan. This CDR3 reads CASSGTGASYDQYL. CDR3 nucleotide sequence: TGCGCCAGCAGTGGGACAGGCGCCTCCTACGACCAGTACCTC. This sequence joins TRBV10-1 and TRBJ2-7; 7 positions agree with TRBD1. Germline V gene sequence: CDR1 WNHNN, CDR2 SYGVQD (reference sequence). This CDR3 has 14 residues.

V usage is TRBV29-1 and J usage is TRBJ2-5; tentative D call: TRBD1 (6 bases). V lost 6 bases to trimming and J lost 3 bases, with 11 bases between them. CDR1 and CDR2 from the germline V gene are SQVTM and ANQGSEA. This CDR3 contains 12 residues. The DNA for the CDR3 is TGCAGCGTCGTGCACAGGGAAGAGACCCAGTACTTC. Residues: CSVVHREETQYF.

This chain connects TRBV29-1 to TRBJ2-2; D possibly corresponds to TRBD2 (6 bases). The germline V gene has CDR1 SQVTM and CDR2 ANQGSEA. This CDR3 contains 14 residues. Trimming shortened V by 7 bases and J by 5 bases, and 17 bases separated the two germline ends. The CDR3 DNA follows: TGCAGCGCCCTCAGGACTATCGGGACCGGGGAGCTGTTTTTT. As protein: CSALRTIGTGELFF.

As regards this clonotype: This could be a read error, since a much larger clone is one nucleotide away. The chain joins TRBV29-1 to TRBJ2-5; D is tentatively TRBD1 or TRBD2 (5 bases each). CDR1 is SQVTM and CDR2 is ANQGSEA in the germline V gene. The ends were cut back, 0 bases at V and 7 bases at J, with 9 bases in the middle. The CDR3 contains 12 residues. CDR3 nucleotides: TGCAGCGTTGAAGATCGGGGCGGGACCCAGTACTTC. Encoded protein: CSVEDRGGTQYF.

About this clonotype: One base away lies a much larger clone, so this may be a sequencing read error. V gene TRBV11-2 combines with J gene TRBJ1-3; D may be TRBD1 (5 bases). The germline gives CDR1 SGHAT, CDR2 FQNNGV. This CDR3 contains 16 residues. V dropped 3 bases and J dropped 0 bases, with 12 bases sitting between them. CDR3 in DNA: TGTGCCAGCAGCTTCCCCGACAGTCTCTCTGGAAACACCATATATTTT. Translated: CASSFPDSLSGNTIYF.

On this clonotype itself: One junction end disagrees with the germline gene, perhaps due to a read error. The rearrangement joins TRBV12-3 or TRBV12-4 to TRBJ1-2; D not certain. CDR3 length: 13 amino acids. The CDR3 bases are TGTCCCAGCAGAAGAGGGATGTTCTATGGCTACACCTTC. It codes for CPSRRGMFYGYTF.

The gene calls are TRBV11-2 and TRBJ2-7, with TRBD2 matching 11 bases. The V gene's germline CDR1 is SGHAT and CDR2 FQNNGV. This CDR3 has 16 amino acids. V was pared by 4 bases and J by 4 bases, with 9 bases of the junction left unmatched. Written as DNA, the CDR3 is TGTGCCAGCAGCTCCTTTCCGGGACTAGCGGATTACGAGCAGTACTTC. Protein product: CASSSFPGLADYEQYF.